The 2 T cell receptor beta chains below all came from one sample that was sequenced in a study of blood T cell repertoires in COVID-19. Sequenced by immunoSEQ multiplex PCR; TCRdb stores in-frame clones only, minus some. The data contain hundreds of thousands of clones, 85% to 90% of them singletons. Sequenced sample: PBMCs or T cells enriched from blood (not recorded which). The origin of the receptors is a woman between 18 and 29 years old with acute COVID-19.

This clone was seen once. Other DNA sequences from this sample encode an identical CDR3 as well. The chain has TRBV9 and TRBJ2-1; 13 positions match TRBD2. The CDR3 sequence is 15 residues long. After removal of 2 bases from V and 6 bases from J, the junction contained 2 bases not matched to a gene. Germline-derived CDR1 and CDR2 are SGDLS and YYNGEE. This CDR3 is CASSVGLAGVNEQFF. DNA for the CDR3: TGTGCCAGCAGCGTCGGACTAGCGGGAGTCAATGAGCAGTTCTTC.

The V gene is TRBV9, the J gene TRBJ2-7; D perhaps matches TRBD2 (6 bases). CDR1 and CDR2 from the germline V gene are SGDLS and YYNGEE. Between the trimmed V and J ends, which lost 0 bases and 6 bases, there was a span of 7 bases. The CDR3 is 12 amino acids. CDR3 loop: CASSVDGGEQYF. The CDR3 bases are TGTGCCAGCAGCGTAGACGGGGGCGAGCAGTACTTC. The complete variable domain, with remaining parts taken from reference TRBV9 and TRBJ2-7, reads DSGVTQTPKHLITATGQRVTLRCSPRSGDLSVYWYQQSLDQGLQFLIQYYNGEERAKGNILERFSAQQFPDLHSELNLSSLELGDSALYFCASSVDGGEQYFGPGTRLTVT.